Below are 32 T cell receptor beta chains sequenced from a single sample in a study of cytotoxic CD8 clonotypes in ibrutinib-treated CLL. Only in-frame clones appear in the TCRdb table, and some are missing; sequencing was by immunoSEQ multiplex PCR. This sample has 190,000 or so clones; around 72% occur once, and the top ten carry under 15%. This sample comprised PBMCs, obtained after 24 months of ibrutinib treatment. The receptor source for this set is a human donor with chronic lymphocytic leukemia.

This clone was detected once. The chain combines TRBV28 with TRBJ1-5; D remains unclear. V was clipped by 7 bases and J by 6 bases, with 25 bases between them. Germline values: CDR1 MDHEN, CDR2 SYDVKM. CDR3 length equals 17 residues. CDR3: CASTLTPMSMRSQPQHF. The CDR3 bases are TGTGCCAGCACCCTCACCCCGATGAGTATGAGGAGTCAGCCCCAGCATTTT.

This chain links TRBV5-6 with TRBJ2-1, with 10 bases identical to TRBD2. Trimming removed 5 bases from V and 1 base from J; junction bases left unmatched: 3. CDR1 and CDR2 from the germline V gene are SGHDT and YYEEEE. The CDR3 is made up of 15 amino acids. The CDR3 loop is CASRDSGRSYNEQFF. In DNA form, the CDR3 reads TGTGCCAGCAGGGATAGCGGGAGGTCCTACAATGAGCAGTTCTTC.

This chain connects TRBV5-4 to TRBJ2-3; 9 bases align to TRBD1. The length of the CDR3 is 16 residues. The V gene's germline CDR1 is SGHNT and CDR2 YYREEE (reference sequence). Trimming took 4 bases from V and 2 from J; bases not matched to a gene: 8. CDR3 amino acids: CASSKGQGLSTDTQYF. For the CDR3, the DNA is TGTGCCAGCAGCAAGGGACAGGGTCTGTCCACAGATACGCAGTATTTT.

This chain joins TRBV18 and TRBJ2-7, with D possibly being TRBD2 (5 bases). CDR3 length equals 14 residues. CDR1 and CDR2 from the germline V gene are KGHSH and LQKENI. V was cut by 6 bases and J by 4 bases, with 16 bases left in between. CDR3 nucleotides: TGTGCCAGCTCTCCGGGGATAGACCGATACGAGCAGTACTTC. Protein product: CASSPGIDRYEQYF.

V and J are TRBV23-1 and TRBJ2-1, with 9 bases matching TRBD1. TRBV23-1 is classed as an ORF, of uncertain function. With V trimmed by 2 bases and J by 9 bases, 14 bases remained unmatched. CDR3 length: 17 residues. The CDR3 sequence is CASSQPWDRESWGEQFF. The CDR3 DNA is TGCGCCAGCAGTCAACCCTGGGACAGGGAATCATGGGGTGAGCAGTTCTTC.

The chain has TRBV29-1 and TRBJ1-4; D not certain. With 0 bases removed from V and 7 bases from J, the gap between germline ends came to 9 bases. The CDR3 is 13 residues long. CDR1 SQVTM and CDR2 ANQGSEA come from the germline V gene. CDR3 sequence reads: CSVEDRALEKLFF. CDR3 in DNA: TGCAGCGTTGAAGATAGGGCTCTTGAAAAACTGTTTTTT.

The gene calls are TRBV5-6 and TRBJ2-3, with D maybe TRBD2 (6 bases). This CDR3 is 16 amino acids long. Deletions cut 2 bases from V and 5 bases from J, with 18 bases between. Germline assignment: CDR1 SGHDT and CDR2 YYEEEE. The CDR3 loop reads CASSFRSAGMGDTQYF. The CDR3 bases are TGTGCCAGCAGCTTTAGATCTGCGGGAATGGGAGATACGCAGTATTTT. The variable domain in full, with the rest retrieved from reference TRBV5-6 and TRBJ2-3, is DAGVTQSPTHLIKTRGQQVTLRCSPKSGHDTVSWYQQALGQGPQFIFQYYEEEERQRGNFPDRFSGHQFPNYSSELNVNALLLGDSALYLCASSFRSAGMGDTQYFGPGTRLTVL.

The chain uses TRBV25-1 and TRBJ1-4; 8 bases agree with TRBD1. V was pared by 5 bases and J by 4 bases, with 6 bases of the junction left unmatched. The CDR3 runs to 15 residues. The germline gives CDR1 MGHDK, CDR2 SYGVNS. The CDR3 nucleotides are TGTGCCAGCAGTTCCGCAGGGGGCTATAATGAAAAACTGTTTTTT. Protein: CASSSAGGYNEKLFF.

The V and J genes are TRBV9 and TRBJ1-1; weak D call: TRBD1 (6 bases). The CDR3 is 16 residues long. Looked up from germline, CDR1 is SGDLS and CDR2 is YYNGEE. V was pared by 0 bases and J by 4 bases, with 16 bases between. CDR3 region: CASSVVEAGTTTEAFF. For the CDR3, the DNA is TGTGCCAGCAGCGTAGTAGAGGCCGGGACAACCACTGAAGCTTTCTTT.

The chain carries TRBV18 and TRBJ1-3; 11 positions match TRBD1. Germline assignment: CDR1 KGHSH and CDR2 LQKENI. Trimming at V came to 3 bases and at J to 1 base, leaving 8 bases not matched to a gene. CDR3 length: 18 residues. CDR3 sequence (DNA): TGTGCCAGCTCACCGCGATGGGACAGGGGGAAATCTGGAAACACCATATATTTT. Encoded protein: CASSPRWDRGKSGNTIYF.

The CDR3 here is CATSGGQGYNYGYTF. The CDR3 DNA is TGTGCCACCAGCGGAGGACAGGGGTACAACTATGGCTACACCTTC. The V gene is TRBV15, the J gene TRBJ1-2, with TRBD1 identical over 9 bases. Germline assignment: CDR1 LNHNV and CDR2 YYDKDF (reference sequence). The CDR3 is 15 residues long. Trimming cost V 5 bases and J 2 bases; bases outside gene matches: 6. The full variable domain, in which reference TRBV15 and TRBJ1-2 provide the parts outside the CDR3, is DAMVIQNPRYQVTQFGKPVTLSCSQTLNHNVMYWYQQKSSQAPKLLFHYYDKDFNNEADTPDNFQSRRPNTSFCFLDIRSPGLGDTAMYLCATSGGQGYNYGYTFGSGTRLTVV.

The chain joins TRBV19 to TRBJ1-5; D perhaps matches TRBD1 (6 bases). The ends were cut back, 8 bases at V and 4 bases at J, with 15 bases in the middle. The CDR3 is 14 amino acids. The germline V gene encodes CDR1 LNHDA and CDR2 SQIVND (reference sequence). The DNA of the CDR3 is TGTGCCAGTTCTCAGGGGCTGTCGAATCAGCCCCAGCATTTT. This sequence encodes CASSQGLSNQPQHF.

The V gene is TRBV6-5, the J gene TRBJ2-4; D gene unclear. Germline CDR1 reads MNHEY; CDR2 reads SVGAGI. The CDR3 is 14 amino acids. Trimming took 0 bases from V and 9 from J, leaving 12 bases between them. CDR3 loop: CASSYSIIRSIQYF. Written as DNA, the CDR3 is TGTGCCAGCAGTTACTCGATAATCAGGAGCATTCAGTACTTC.

This chain links TRBV27 with TRBJ2-7, with TRBD2 matching over 9 bases. The CDR3 loop spans 13 amino acids. In germline, CDR1 is MNHEY, CDR2 SMNVEV (reference sequence). Trimming at V came to 8 bases and at J to 1 base, leaving 3 bases not matched to a gene. CDR3 sequence: CASGGLASYEQYF. DNA of the CDR3: TGTGCCAGCGGCGGACTAGCGTCCTACGAGCAGTACTTC.

This sequence joins TRBV6-1 and TRBJ2-2; a possible D gene is TRBD2 (7 bases). This CDR3 has 18 amino acids. CDR1 is MNHNS, CDR2 SASEGT, per germline. V lost 0 bases to trimming and J lost 2 bases, with 16 bases between them. CDR3 in amino acids: CASSEAGGGGLNTGELFF. CDR3 DNA sequence: TGTGCCAGCAGTGAAGCTGGGGGAGGGGGGCTAAACACCGGGGAGCTGTTTTTT.

V and J are TRBV11-3 and TRBJ2-1; a possible D gene is TRBD2 (5 bases). The CDR3 is 13 amino acids. V lost 1 base to trimming and J lost 11 bases, with 12 bases between them. The V gene's germline CDR1 is SGHNT and CDR2 YENEEA. CDR3 DNA: TGTGCCAGCAGCTTAGGGGAGACTTCGCAGCAGTTCTTC. Its protein is CASSLGETSQQFF. The full variable domain, completed using reference TRBV11-3 and TRBJ2-1, is EAGVVQSPRYKIIEKKQPVAFWCNPISGHNTLYWYLQNLGQGPELLIRYENEEAVDDSQLPKDRFSAERLKGVDSTLKIQPAELGDSAVYLCASSLGETSQQFFGPGTRLTVL.

There are a few counts of this clone. The chain is built from TRBV6-1 and TRBJ1-5, with D possibly being TRBD1 (5 bases). CDR3 length: 15 residues. Germline V lookup: CDR1 MNHNS, CDR2 SASEGT. V lost 6 bases to trimming and J lost 5 bases, with 17 bases between them. This chain's CDR3 is CASSPSRGRDQPQHF. The CDR3 coding sequence is TGTGCCAGCAGCCCCAGTAGGGGAAGGGATCAGCCCCAGCATTTT.

The gene calls are TRBV21-1 and TRBJ2-3; the table assigns TRBD2, which was not confirmed against the DNA. TRBV21-1 is a known pseudogene. The CDR3 is 19 amino acids. The CDR3 reads CASRVSGRFWGGLSDTQYF. The CDR3 DNA follows: TGTGCCAGCAGGGTTAGCGGGAGATTCTGGGGGGGGCTCTCAGATACGCAGTATTTT.

This clone was seen a few times. The rearrangement joins TRBV20-1 to TRBJ2-7; D is possibly TRBD2 (7 bases). The CDR3 loop spans 11 amino acids. V was pared by 6 bases and J by 3 bases, with 9 bases between. Germline-derived CDR1 and CDR2 are DFQATT and SNEGSKA (reference sequence). CDR3 bases: TGCAGTGCGGGGGGGCTCTACGAGCAGTACTTC. This sequence encodes CSAGGLYEQYF.

The chain carries TRBV9 and TRBJ2-2, with no clear D. This CDR3 has 15 residues. The germline V gene encodes CDR1 SGDLS and CDR2 YYNGEE. The V end was cut by 3 bases, the J end by 0 bases, with 9 bases between. CDR3 sequence: CASSGALANTGELFF. Here the CDR3 DNA reads TGTGCCAGCAGCGGAGCGCTTGCGAACACCGGGGAGCTGTTTTTT. Together with reference TRBV9 and TRBJ2-2, the CDR3 gives the full variable domain: DSGVTQTPKHLITATGQRVTLRCSPRSGDLSVYWYQQSLDQGLQFLIQYYNGEERAKGNILERFSAQQFPDLHSELNLSSLELGDSALYFCASSGALANTGELFFGEGSRLTVL.

This chain connects TRBV6-5 to TRBJ2-3; 9 bases agree with TRBD2. CDR1 is MNHEY and CDR2 is SVGAGI in the germline V gene. The CDR3 spans 14 residues. The trim removed 5 bases at V and 14 bases at J, leaving 14 bases unmatched. CDR3 in amino acids: CASSTPGLAIHPYF. The CDR3, as DNA: TGTGCCAGCAGTACACCGGGACTAGCTATACATCCGTATTTT.

Notes on this clone: Distinct nucleotide sequences in the sample also encode this CDR3. The J gene is TRBJ1-1, the V gene TRBV18, with D possibly matching TRBD1 (5 bases). From germline, CDR1 is KGHSH and CDR2 LQKENI. V was pared by 8 bases and J by 3 bases, with 13 bases between. The CDR3 is 13 residues long. For the CDR3, the DNA is TGTGCCAGCGGAGAGTTGGGGGACACTGAAGCTTTCTTT. It yields the protein CASGELGDTEAFF.

The rearrangement uses TRBV15 and TRBJ1-3; 8 bases match TRBD1. CDR1 and CDR2 from the germline V gene are LNHNV and YYDKDF (reference sequence). The CDR3 spans 17 residues. The ends lost 0 bases at V and 3 bases at J; junction bases unmatched: 7. CDR3 nucleotides: TGTGCCACCAGCAGAGATCGGGACAGGCCAAATGGAAACACCATATATTTT. Residues: CATSRDRDRPNGNTIYF.

The V call is TRBV9, the J call TRBJ2-7, with 12 bases aligning to TRBD2. Per the germline V gene, CDR1 is SGDLS and CDR2 is YYNGEE. The CDR3 runs 15 residues. V lost 4 bases, J lost 0 bases, and 2 bases stayed unmatched. The CDR3: CASSKTSGSSYEQYF. CDR3 DNA sequence: TGTGCCAGCAGCAAGACTAGCGGGAGCTCCTACGAGCAGTACTTC. The full variable domain, in which reference TRBV9 and TRBJ2-7 provide the parts outside the CDR3, is DSGVTQTPKHLITATGQRVTLRCSPRSGDLSVYWYQQSLDQGLQFLIQYYNGEERAKGNILERFSAQQFPDLHSELNLSSLELGDSALYFCASSKTSGSSYEQYFGPGTRLTVT.

The V gene is TRBV6-1, the J gene TRBJ1-1, with D tentatively TRBD1 (6 bases). V lost 4 bases to trimming and J lost 4 bases, with 16 bases between them. Germline V gives CDR1 MNHNS, CDR2 SASEGT. The length of the CDR3 is 15 residues. CDR3 bases: TGTGCCAGCAGTGCACACAGGGAGAGAGGCACTGAAGCTTTCTTT. It codes for CASSAHRERGTEAFF.

The J gene is TRBJ2-7, the V gene TRBV7-9; 7 bases agree with TRBD2. This CDR3 spans 15 amino acids. Losses at the gene ends were 0 bases for V and 7 bases for J; bases not matched to a gene: 9. Looked up from germline, CDR1 is SEHNR and CDR2 is FQNEAQ (reference sequence). Here the CDR3 reads CASSLAGGKAGEQYF. In DNA form, the CDR3 reads TGTGCCAGCAGCTTAGCGGGAGGGAAGGCGGGGGAGCAGTACTTC.

This clone was seen only a few times. The germline gene is not matched at one end of the junction; a read error may be the cause. This chain joins TRBV7-7 and TRBJ2-3, with 9 positions matching TRBD2. Germline values: CDR1 SSHAT, CDR2 FNYEAQ (reference sequence). The CDR3 sequence is 14 residues long. CDR3 coding DNA: TGTGCTAGCAGCTTAGGGACTAGCTCAGATACGCAGTATTTT. Its protein product is CASSLGTSSDTQYF.

The chain couples TRBV25-1 to TRBJ2-5; no definite D call. V shed 1 base and J shed 4 bases, with 16 bases lying between them. Looked up from germline, CDR1 is MGHDK and CDR2 is SYGVNS. The CDR3 has 16 amino acids. CDR3 coding DNA: TGTGCCAGCAGTGAATTGGGTGGTGGAACTATAGAGACCCAGTACTTC. Amino acids: CASSELGGGTIETQYF.

This clone was detected once. The J gene is TRBJ2-5, the V gene TRBV10-1; 9 positions match TRBD1. CDR1 is WNHNN, CDR2 SYGVQD, per germline (reference sequence). The CDR3 covers 19 residues. Trimming cost V 3 bases and J 3 bases; bases outside gene matches: 17. This chain's CDR3 is CASSEIRDRVSLPKETQYF. Here the CDR3 DNA reads TGCGCCAGCAGTGAAATCCGGGACAGGGTATCTCTCCCCAAAGAGACCCAGTACTTC.

The V gene is TRBV5-1, the J gene TRBJ1-1; D is unclear. Looked up from germline, CDR1 is SGHRS and CDR2 is YFSETQ. Between the trimmed V and J ends, which lost 4 bases and 1 base, there was a span of 8 bases. The CDR3 contains 13 residues. CDR3 region: CASSARGNTEAFF. CDR3 in DNA: TGCGCCAGCAGCGCACGGGGGAACACTGAAGCTTTCTTT.

The count of this clone is one. The V call is TRBV14, the J call TRBJ2-5; 9 nucleotides align to TRBD1. The length of the CDR3 is 16 residues. The V and J ends lost 2 bases and 1 base, in that order; junction bases with no gene match: 5. CDR1 is SGHDN, CDR2 FVKESK, per germline. CDR3 coding DNA: TGTGCCAGCAGCCAACCGGGACAGGGATCCCAAGAGACCCAGTACTTC. This translates into CASSQPGQGSQETQYF.

This clone has only a few counts. The gene calls are TRBV9 and TRBJ2-7, with unresolved D. Per germline, CDR1 SGDLS and CDR2 YYNGEE. CDR3 length: 14 residues. Trimming took off 0 bases at V and 2 bases at J, with 9 bases between the two ends. The CDR3 sequence is CASSVEAGTYEQYF. The CDR3 nucleotides are TGTGCCAGCAGCGTAGAGGCAGGTACCTACGAGCAGTACTTC.